The rows below give T cell receptor beta chains drawn from one sample of a study of T cell changes during pregnancy in multiple sclerosis. Sequencing used immunoSEQ multiplex PCR; TCRdb keeps in-frame clones, though not all of them. This table holds some 100,000 clones, 94% found once. The specimen comprised peripheral blood, sampled before pregnancy. Receptor source: a female donor with multiple sclerosis, enrolled in a pregnancy study. The CDR3 runs from the conserved cysteine through the conserved F or W. A D gene is named only where the DNA matches it firmly. Only part of the rows carry a size: once, few, many, or a class if the clone is expanded.

cdr3_aa,cdr3_nt,v_call,d_call,clone_size,j_call
CASSWGDSSNTEAFF,TGTGCCAGCAGCTGGGGGGACAGCTCGAACACTGAAGCTTTCTTT,TRBV5-5,TRBD1,NA,TRBJ1-1
CASSSPLRQGLTTNEKLFF,TGTGCCAGCAGTTCACCCCTTCGACAGGGCCTAACAACTAATGAAAAACTGTTTTTT,TRBV28,TRBD1,once,TRBJ1-4
CASSLARGPVFTEAFF,TGCGCCAGCAGCTTGGCAAGGGGGCCGGTTTTCACTGAAGCTTTCTTT,TRBV5-1,TRBD1,NA,TRBJ1-1
CASSAGQGSKQYF,TGTGCCAGCAGCGCGGGACAGGGTAGTAAGCAGTACTTC,TRBV7-9,TRBD1,NA,TRBJ2-7
CASSPRGRIGFTEAFF,TGTGCCAGCAGCCCCAGGGGGCGGATTGGGTTCACTGAAGCTTTCTTT,TRBV7-2,TRBD1,NA,TRBJ1-1
CAWSTGSYEQYF,TGTGCCTGGTCGACAGGGTCCTACGAGCAGTACTTC,TRBV30,TRBD1,NA,TRBJ2-7
CASSSQRRETQYF,TGTGCCAGCAGCTCCCAGCGGCGGGAGACCCAGTACTTC,TRBV7-2,NA,NA,TRBJ2-5
CASSYTTGGNREKLFF,TGCGCCAGCAGCTACACCACAGGGGGCAATCGTGAAAAACTGTTTTTT,TRBV5-1,TRBD1,NA,TRBJ1-4
CASSSRQGSTGELFF,TGTGCCAGCAGCTCCCGACAGGGGAGCACCGGGGAGCTGTTTTTT,TRBV5-4,TRBD1,NA,TRBJ2-2
CATSRDGSETYEQYF,TGTGCCACCAGCAGAGATGGTAGTGAGACCTACGAGCAGTACTTC,TRBV15,NA,NA,TRBJ2-7
CASSLEVGGRGETQYF,TGCGCCAGCAGCTTGGAGGTCGGCGGGAGGGGAGAGACCCAGTACTTC,TRBV5-1,TRBD2,once,TRBJ2-5
CSVETYPAGNTIYF,TGCAGCGTTGAGACATACCCGGCTGGAAACACCATATATTTT,TRBV29-1,NA,once,TRBJ1-3
CASSGEQGAIGTNEKLFF,TGCGCCAGCAGCGGGGAGCAGGGGGCTATCGGCACTAATGAAAAACTGTTTTTT,TRBV5-1,TRBD1,NA,TRBJ1-4
CASGAGESYEQYF,TGTGCCAGTGGAGCGGGAGAGTCCTACGAGCAGTACTTC,TRBV19,TRBD2,NA,TRBJ2-7
CSVGWGTGEAFF,TGCAGCGTTGGCTGGGGGACAGGAGAAGCTTTCTTT,TRBV29-1,TRBD1,NA,TRBJ1-1
CASSLGRAVEEKLFF,TGTGCCAGCAGCTTGGGCAGGGCGGTTGAGGAAAAACTGTTTTTT,TRBV5-8,NA,NA,TRBJ1-4
CASGDLGLAVQETQYF,TGCGCCAGCGGTGACTTGGGACTAGCGGTCCAAGAGACCCAGTACTTC,TRBV5-1,TRBD2,NA,TRBJ2-5
CASFLVPGELFF,TGCGCCAGCTTTCTCGTCCCCGGGGAGCTGTTTTTT,TRBV5-1,NA,NA,TRBJ2-2
CASKGGEGIYEQYF,TGTGCCAGCAAGGGAGGGGAGGGCATCTACGAGCAGTACTTC,TRBV21-1,NA,NA,TRBJ2-7
CASSPGQGRGPQHF,TGTGCCAGCAGTCCAGGACAGGGTCGGGGGCCCCAGCATTTT,TRBV7-9,TRBD1,NA,TRBJ1-5
CASSQDLWSLAGVRTGELFF,TGCGCCAGCAGCCAAGATTTATGGTCTTTAGCGGGAGTTCGGACCGGGGAGCTGTTTTTT,TRBV4-1,TRBD2,once,TRBJ2-2
CASSLGTLDEEVEAFF,TGTGCCAGCAGCTTGGGGACCTTGGACGAGGAGGTCGAAGCTTTCTTT,TRBV5-8,NA,NA,TRBJ1-1
CASTTNGGIGTDTQYF,TGTGCCAGTACTACGAATGGGGGGATAGGTACAGATACGCAGTATTTT,TRBV19,NA,NA,TRBJ2-3
CASSDIALGNQPQHF,TGTGCCAGCAGCGATATAGCGCTCGGGAATCAGCCCCAGCATTTT,TRBV7-2,NA,few,TRBJ1-5
CATKLAGGSYEQYF,TGTGCCACGAAGCTAGCGGGAGGTTCCTACGAGCAGTACTTC,TRBV28,TRBD2,NA,TRBJ2-7
CASSSEGQPTLFF,TGCGCCAGCAGCTCCGAGGGACAGCCAACGCTGTTTTTT,TRBV5-1,TRBD1,NA,TRBJ2-2
CASSSSRERRYEQYF,TGTGCCAGCAGCTCCTCGCGGGAGAGAAGGTACGAGCAGTACTTC,TRBV7-2,TRBD2,NA,TRBJ2-7
CASSLGQGYYTF,TGTGCCAGCAGCTTGGGACAGGGGTACTACACCTTC,TRBV5-5,TRBD1,NA,TRBJ1-2
CASMAWGRGVGATEAFF,TGTGCCAGCATGGCCTGGGGCAGGGGAGTTGGGGCCACTGAAGCTTTCTTT,TRBV2,NA,NA,TRBJ1-1
CASSHLVAGNNEQFF,TGTGCCAGCAGTCACCTCGTTGCGGGGAACAATGAGCAGTTCTTC,TRBV28,NA,NA,TRBJ2-1
CASSLVGTGKGGELFF,TGTGCCAGCAGCTTAGTGGGGACAGGGAAGGGCGGGGAGCTGTTTTTT,TRBV11-3,TRBD1,NA,TRBJ2-2
CASSFGTDTQYF,TGTGCCAGCAGCTTCGGGACAGATACGCAGTATTTT,TRBV5-8,NA,NA,TRBJ2-3
CASSLGAGGNQETQYF,TGTGCCAGCAGCTTGGGAGCGGGAGGTAACCAAGAGACCCAGTACTTC,TRBV7-6,TRBD2,NA,TRBJ2-5
CASSWTNSGTGGLETQYF,TGCGCCAGCAGCTGGACAAACTCTGGGACAGGGGGCTTGGAGACCCAGTACTTC,TRBV5-1,TRBD1,NA,TRBJ2-5
CASSQDGLGSVEQFF,TGCGCCAGCAGCCAAGATGGACTAGGTTCAGTTGAGCAGTTCTTC,TRBV4-3,TRBD2,NA,TRBJ2-1
CASSLAGSEQYF,TGCGCCAGCAGCTTGGCCGGGAGCGAGCAGTACTTC,TRBV5-1,NA,NA,TRBJ2-7
CASSLIVGSTEETQYF,TGTGCCAGCAGTTTAATTGTAGGTAGTACAGAAGAGACCCAGTACTTC,TRBV28,NA,NA,TRBJ2-5
CTSSSQREGRAKNIQYF,TGCACCAGCAGCTCTCAGCGGGAGGGCCGGGCCAAAAACATTCAGTACTTC,TRBV1,NA,NA,TRBJ2-4
CASSPLDKETQYF,TGTGCCAGCAGTCCACTTGATAAAGAGACCCAGTACTTC,TRBV27,NA,NA,TRBJ2-5
CASSLDGLGTSGGSYEQYF,TGTGCCAGCAGCTTAGACGGTTTGGGGACTAGCGGGGGATCCTACGAGCAGTACTTC,TRBV7-2,TRBD2,NA,TRBJ2-7
CASSAQETQYF,TGTGCCAGCAGCGCACAAGAGACCCAGTACTTC,TRBV9,NA,NA,TRBJ2-5
CASNRQGTYEQYF,TGTGCCAGCAATCGACAGGGGACCTACGAGCAGTACTTC,TRBV6-1,TRBD1,NA,TRBJ2-7
CATSRSRVGTEAFF,TGTGCCACCAGCAGGAGCAGGGTAGGAACTGAAGCTTTCTTT,TRBV15,NA,NA,TRBJ1-1
CASSLANEQYF,TGTGCCAGCAGCTTAGCTAACGAGCAGTACTTC,TRBV7-9,NA,NA,TRBJ2-7
CASSLGDSRTDTQYF,TGCGCCAGCAGCTTGGGGGACTCCCGCACAGATACGCAGTATTTT,TRBV5-1,NA,NA,TRBJ2-3
CASTYGGNYGYTF,TGTGCCAGCACCTACGGAGGGAACTATGGCTACACCTTC,TRBV6-6,NA,NA,TRBJ1-2
CASSFRGGTGALMNTEAFF,TGTGCCAGCAGCTTTAGGGGCGGGACAGGGGCCTTAATGAACACTGAAGCTTTCTTT,TRBV27,TRBD1,NA,TRBJ1-1
CASSLGASGSYEQYF,TGTGCCAGCAGCTTGGGGGCTAGCGGGAGCTACGAGCAGTACTTC,TRBV5-4,TRBD2,NA,TRBJ2-7
CSVEQGPNQPQHF,TGCAGCGTTGAACAGGGCCCCAATCAGCCCCAGCATTTT,TRBV29-1,NA,once,TRBJ1-5
CASNFQATNEKLFF,TGCGCCAGCAACTTCCAAGCAACTAATGAAAAACTGTTTTTT,TRBV10-2,NA,NA,TRBJ1-4
CASSFSGAFNQPQHF,TGTGCCAGCAGTTTTTCAGGGGCGTTCAATCAGCCCCAGCATTTT,TRBV28,NA,NA,TRBJ1-5
CASSSLQPTSGRTDTQYF,TGTGCCAGCAGCTCACTACAACCGACTAGCGGGAGAACAGATACGCAGTATTTT,TRBV5-4,TRBD2,NA,TRBJ2-3
CASSIGDRGAYEQYF,TGTGCCAGTAGTATAGGGGACAGGGGAGCTTACGAGCAGTACTTC,TRBV19,TRBD1,once,TRBJ2-7
CASSITRVNTEAFF,TGTGCCAGCAGCATCACTAGAGTCAACACTGAAGCTTTCTTT,TRBV28,NA,NA,TRBJ1-1
CASSYDEGMNTEAFF,TGTGCCAGCAGCTACGACGAGGGCATGAACACTGAAGCTTTCTTT,TRBV11-2,NA,once,TRBJ1-1
CAWSTQGPRGAFF,TGTGCCTGGAGTACACAGGGGCCGCGGGGAGCTTTCTTT,TRBV30,TRBD1,NA,TRBJ1-1
CASSNEGANEQFF,TGTGCCAGTAGTAATGAGGGGGCAAATGAGCAGTTCTTC,TRBV19,TRBD1,NA,TRBJ2-1
CASTDGLAGAWDEQYF,TGTGCCAGCACCGACGGGCTAGCGGGAGCCTGGGACGAGCAGTACTTC,TRBV7-2,TRBD2,NA,TRBJ2-7
CASSPGPGLYTDTQYF,TGTGCCAGCAGCCCAGGTCCGGGACTTTACACAGATACGCAGTATTTT,TRBV11-2,NA,NA,TRBJ2-3